This TCR beta chain is drawn from a study of T cell responses to AZD1222 COVID-19 vaccine. Germline V lookup: CDR1 LNHDA, CDR2 SQIVND (reference sequence). The CDR3 has 14 amino acids. V was shortened by 6 bases and J by 1 base, with 9 bases between the two germline ends. The protocol was immunoSEQ multiplex PCR, while the TCRdb copy is restricted to in-frame clones and leaves out a portion. In the table there are 150,000 to 250,000 clones, approximately 93% of which are singletons. The sequence derives from an adult who received the AZD1222 COVID-19 vaccine. This chain uses TRBV19 with TRBJ2-2; D is unresolved. This specimen consisted of peripheral blood, obtained 28 days after the second AZD1222 dose. The CDR3 loop reads CASSQARNTGELFF. As DNA, the CDR3 is TGTGCCAGTAGCCAGGCACGGAACACCGGGGAGCTGTTTTTT.